In its sample, the clone carrying this TCR beta chain is medium-sized. Its antigen is still unknown. The CDR3 runs to 13 residues. CDR1 SGDLS and CDR2 YYNGEE come from the germline V gene. With 1 base removed from V and 1 base from J, the gap between germline ends came to 5 bases. TCR beta libraries were made by quantitative 5'-RACE with molecular barcodes. In TCRdb, the 5' RACE reads were re-called with MiXCR into one record per CDR3 protein. The sample consists of about 42,000 distinct CDR3 sequences, approximately 2.6% of them appearing once. The data were taken from a study of CD8 T cells in ankylosing spondylitis. Points from the study as a whole: Reported data indicate significant enrichment of disease-linked clones within matched ankylosing spondylitis synovial fluid. Within ankylosing spondylitis blood, a TCR beta motif made up of several highly homologous variants appeared to be characteristic.

This clonotype was obtained from a male donor with ankylosing spondylitis or in good health (not recorded which). This sequence joins TRBV9 and TRBJ1-1; D uncertain. Material: blood, either unsorted or a sorted T cell fraction (not recorded which). The CDR3 nucleotides are TGTGCCAGCAGCGTACGGTGGAACACTGAAGCTTTCTTT. Residues: CASSVRWNTEAFF.